The 17 T cell receptor beta chains below come from one sample, sequenced in a study of technical replicates of blood from a few donors (dated 2017 in TCRdb). Library preparation used the immunoSEQ multiplex PCR assay. Sourced from immuneACCESS, this table was stored by TCRdb with only in-frame sequences that have V and J called. A share of the clones is absent; for the studies checked, an unresolved V gene accounts for under half, and the remainder has no known explanation. The sample data list some 47,000 clones, and 90% to 95% of these were observed just once. Jointly, the top ten make up roughly 3.9% of the sample. The sequencing sample was made of PBMCs. The receptors derive from a human donor in good health. Some clones in this sample may be carry-over from other donors' samples.

The rearrangement uses TRBV29-1 and TRBJ1-1, with 7 bases aligning to TRBD1. Germline V gene lookup returns CDR1 SQVTM and CDR2 ANQGSEA. The trim removed 6 bases at V and 2 bases at J, leaving 6 bases unmatched. The CDR3 has 13 amino acids. The CDR3 spells CSVGDRANTEAFF. The CDR3 nucleotides are TGCAGCGTCGGAGACAGGGCCAACACTGAAGCTTTCTTT.

This chain links TRBV30 with TRBJ2-3; 8 bases line up with TRBD2. The CDR3 totals 13 residues. The germline V gene has CDR1 GTSNPN and CDR2 SVGIG (reference sequence). Trimming removed 8 bases from V and 0 bases from J; junction bases left unmatched: 4. CDR3 sequence reads: CAGSGVSTDTQYF. CDR3 sequence (DNA): TGTGCCGGTAGCGGGGTCAGCACAGATACGCAGTATTTT.

V gene TRBV27 combines with J gene TRBJ1-6; D is undetermined. Trimming left V 7 bases short and J 4 bases short, with 8 bases between. Germline V gene lookup returns CDR1 MNHEY and CDR2 SMNVEV (reference sequence). The CDR3 extends over 13 amino acids. In DNA form, the CDR3 reads TGTGCCAGCAAGCCAGCGTATAATTCACCCCTCCACTTT. Protein: CASKPAYNSPLHF.

This clone was seen only a few times. The rearrangement uses TRBV16 and TRBJ1-1; unclear D gene. With 8 bases removed from V and 1 base from J, the gap between germline ends came to 14 bases. This CDR3 is 14 amino acids long. Germline CDR1 and CDR2: KGHSY and FQNENV. CDR3 sequence reads: CASARSQPNTEAFF. DNA for the CDR3: TGTGCCAGCGCCAGGTCCCAGCCGAACACTGAAGCTTTCTTT.

The chain has TRBV4-2 and TRBJ1-5; D ambiguous. CDR1 LGHNA and CDR2 YNFKEQ come from the germline V gene. This CDR3 region has 13 residues. The V gene lost 0 bases and the J gene lost 3 bases, with 3 bases spanning the gap. In DNA, the CDR3 is TGTGCCAGCAGCCAAGACTCCAATCAGCCCCAGCATTTT. This sequence encodes CASSQDSNQPQHF.

The chain has TRBV7-3 and TRBJ2-1, with 14 bases that match TRBD2. The CDR3 extends over 18 amino acids. Germline trimming cut 0 bases from V and 8 bases from J; bases unmatched to any gene: 9. CDR1 is SGHTA and CDR2 is FQGTGA in the germline V gene. The CDR3 loop reads CASSLTGPGLAGGYEQFF. For the CDR3, the DNA is TGTGCCAGCAGCTTAACGGGACCTGGACTAGCGGGAGGCTATGAGCAGTTCTTC.

J is TRBJ2-3 and V is TRBV9, with a weak D call TRBD1 (5 bases). Germline V gene data show CDR1 as SGDLS and CDR2 as YYNGEE. The germline V and J ends were trimmed by 0 bases and 6 bases, with 26 bases remaining between them. This CDR3 has 19 amino acids. CDR3 in amino acids: CASSVGVQGRTKAMDTQYF. CDR3 nucleotide sequence: TGTGCCAGCAGCGTAGGGGTGCAGGGCAGAACCAAGGCAATGGATACGCAGTATTTT. The full variable domain, with the rest looked up from reference TRBV9 and TRBJ2-3, is DSGVTQTPKHLITATGQRVTLRCSPRSGDLSVYWYQQSLDQGLQFLIQYYNGEERAKGNILERFSAQQFPDLHSELNLSSLELGDSALYFCASSVGVQGRTKAMDTQYFGPGTRLTVL.

This chain links TRBV10-3 with TRBJ2-1, with 11 bases aligning to TRBD2. V trimming: 11 bases; J trimming: 4 bases; junction bases outside the gene matches: 4. Germline assignment: CDR1 ENHRY and CDR2 SYGVKD. The CDR3 is made up of 13 amino acids. DNA for the CDR3: TGTGCCGCCGCTAGCGGGGGGTACAATGAGCAGTTCTTC. It translates to CAAASGGYNEQFF.

The V and J genes are TRBV6-1 and TRBJ1-5; the match to TRBD1 covers 8 bases. CDR1 and CDR2 from the germline V gene are MNHNS and SASEGT. V lost 11 bases, J lost 6 bases, and 12 bases stayed unmatched. This CDR3 region has 14 residues. CDR3 sequence (DNA): TGTGCCGGTGCACGGGCAGGGGGCACTCAGCCCCAGCATTTT. Residues: CAGARAGGTQPQHF.

The CDR3 DNA is TGCAGCGTTGGTCCACTAGGGAGCTATGGCTACACCTTC. As protein: CSVGPLGSYGYTF. The rearrangement links TRBV29-1 to TRBJ1-2, with no clear D. Germline lookup yields CDR1 SQVTM and CDR2 ANQGSEA. V was cut by 4 bases and J by 4 bases, with 13 bases left in between. The CDR3 is 13 amino acids.

The rearrangement joins TRBV25-1 to TRBJ2-5, with D tentatively TRBD2 (5 bases). The germline gives CDR1 MGHDK, CDR2 SYGVNS. Trimming took off 11 bases at V and 0 bases at J, with 13 bases between the two ends. This CDR3 has 13 amino acids. CDR3 DNA: TGTGCCGGACCGGGAACTTACCAAGAGACCCAGTACTTC. It yields the protein CAGPGTYQETQYF.

This chain joins TRBV7-2 and TRBJ1-3; no clear D. Germline CDR1 and CDR2: SGHTA and FQGNSA. CDR3 size: 14 residues. With 5 bases removed from V and 0 bases from J, the gap between germline ends came to 8 bases. For the CDR3, the DNA is TGTGCCAGCAGCGTAACAGACTCTGGAAACACCATATATTTT. Encoded protein: CASSVTDSGNTIYF.

The chain is built from TRBV30 and TRBJ1-2, with 9 bases aligning to TRBD1. J was trimmed by 2 bases and V by 5 bases; bases with no gene match: 0. Germline CDR1 GTSNPN, CDR2 SVGIG (reference sequence). The CDR3 is 12 residues long. For the CDR3, the DNA is TGTGCCTGGGGGACAGGGAACTATGGCTACACCTTC. Residues: CAWGTGNYGYTF. Drawing the rest from reference TRBV30 and TRBJ1-2, the complete variable domain is SQTIHQWPATLVQPVGSPLSLECTVEGTSNPNLYWYRQAAGRGLQLLFYSVGIGQISSEVPQNLSASRPQDRQFILSSKKLLLSDSGFYLCAWGTGNYGYTFGSGTRLTVV.

This chain joins TRBV27 and TRBJ1-5; TRBD1 might be the D (6 bases). The length of the CDR3 is 14 residues. Germline CDR1 is MNHEY and CDR2 is SMNVEV (reference sequence). V was cut by 7 bases and J by 9 bases, with 19 bases left in between. CDR3 residues: CASTRQGIIGPQHF. The DNA of the CDR3 is TGTGCCAGCACTCGTCAGGGGATCATCGGGCCCCAGCATTTT.

The chain combines TRBV2 with TRBJ2-3; 8 nucleotides align to TRBD2. The CDR3 is 16 amino acids. Germline loops: CDR1 SNHLY, CDR2 FYNNEI. V shed 6 bases and J 1 base; nucleotides not matched to a gene: 9. The CDR3, as DNA: TGTGCCAGCAGGACCCCGGGGGGGCCGGGCACAGATACGCAGTATTTT. Protein product: CASRTPGGPGTDTQYF. Full variable domain (rest looked up from reference TRBV2 and TRBJ2-3): EPEVTQTPSHQVTQMGQEVILRCVPISNHLYFYWYRQILGQKVEFLVSFYNNEISEKSEIFDDQFSVERPDGSNFTLKIRSTKLEDSAMYFCASRTPGGPGTDTQYFGPGTRLTVL.

Written as DNA, the CDR3 is TGTGCCAGCAGTCGCGGACAGACCTATGGCTACACCTTC. As protein: CASSRGQTYGYTF. J is TRBJ1-2 and V is TRBV6-4; maybe TRBD1 (6 bases). This CDR3 region has 13 residues. V was cut by 5 bases and J by 4 bases, with 11 bases left in between. Germline V gives CDR1 MRHNA, CDR2 SNTAGT.

The chain links TRBV11-3 to TRBJ2-1; 8 positions agree with TRBD1. The CDR3 extends over 14 amino acids. With 1 base clipped from V and 8 bases from J, the junction kept 4 bases outside the gene matches. In germline, CDR1 is SGHNT, CDR2 YENEEA. The CDR3 spells CASSLARGQDEQFF. Here the CDR3 DNA reads TGTGCCAGCAGCTTAGCCAGGGGGCAGGATGAGCAGTTCTTC.